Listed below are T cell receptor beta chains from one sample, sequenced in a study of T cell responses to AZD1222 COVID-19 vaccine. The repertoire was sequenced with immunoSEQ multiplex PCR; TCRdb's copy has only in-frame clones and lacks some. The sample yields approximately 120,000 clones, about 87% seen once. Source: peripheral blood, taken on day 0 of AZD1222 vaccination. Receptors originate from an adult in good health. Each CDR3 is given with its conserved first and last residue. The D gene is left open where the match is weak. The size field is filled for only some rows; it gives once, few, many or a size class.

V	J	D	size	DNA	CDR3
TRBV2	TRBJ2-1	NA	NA	TGTGCCAGCATCGGAGCGGTGAATGAGCAGTTCTTC	CASIGAVNEQFF
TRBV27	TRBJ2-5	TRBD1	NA	TGTGCCAGCAGTGCGGGACAGGGGATGGGAGAGACCCAGTACTTC	CASSAGQGMGETQYF
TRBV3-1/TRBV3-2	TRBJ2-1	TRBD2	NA	TGTGCCAGCAGCGGACTAGCGGAAGGTGAGCAGTTCTTC	CASSGLAEGEQFF
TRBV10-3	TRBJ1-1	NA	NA	TGTGCCATCAGTGACCAGGTTGGCACTGAAGCTTTCTTT	CAISDQVGTEAFF
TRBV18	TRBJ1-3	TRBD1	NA	TGTGCCAGCTCACCCGGGACAGTCTCTGGAAACACCATATATTTT	CASSPGTVSGNTIYF
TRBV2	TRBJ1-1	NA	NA	TGTGCCAGCAGTGATTCTTTGACGGTGAACACTGAAGCTTTCTTT	CASSDSLTVNTEAFF
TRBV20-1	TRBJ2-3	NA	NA	TGCAGTGCTAGTAGCCATGGCGGTAGCACAGATACGCAGTATTTT	CSASSHGGSTDTQYF
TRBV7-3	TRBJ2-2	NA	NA	TGTGCCAGCAGCAAAGGGACCGGGGAGCTGTTTTTT	CASSKGTGELFF
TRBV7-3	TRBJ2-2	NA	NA	TGTGCCAGCAGCCCTCAGGCGAACACCGGGGAGCTGTTTTTT	CASSPQANTGELFF
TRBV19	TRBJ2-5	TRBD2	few	TGTGCCAGTAGTTTTCTGAGCGGGGGGACGAAAGAGACCCAGTACTTC	CASSFLSGGTKETQYF
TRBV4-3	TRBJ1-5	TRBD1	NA	TGCGCCTGCTGCGGGGACAGGGAGGTGAAGCCCCAGCATTTT	CACCGDREVKPQHF
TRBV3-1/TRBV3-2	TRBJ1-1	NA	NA	TGTGCCAGCAGCCCGACAGTTTGGGTGATGAACACTGAAGCTTTCTTT	CASSPTVWVMNTEAFF